Each of the 14 T cell receptor beta chains below was sequenced from the same sample in a study of cytomegalovirus exposure and HLA in healthy donors (dated by TCRdb to about 2017). Preparation of the library involved the immunoSEQ multiplex PCR assay. A mixture of 60 forward primers for TCR Vbeta segments and 13 reverse primers for TCR Jbeta segments was used in the multiplex PCR. This immuneACCESS table, as held by TCRdb, lists in-frame sequences with V and J called but not all clones. Of the missing ones, under half trace to an unresolved V gene in checked studies; the others have no known cause. The record for this sample contains 200,000 or so clones. Less than 0.85% of the sample lies in the top ten. The sequencing input was PBMCs. These receptors originate from a boy younger than 18 in good health and CMV-seronegative.

This sequence joins TRBV30 and TRBJ1-2; D unclear. The ends were cut back, 0 bases at V and 5 bases at J, with 10 bases in the middle. Germline CDR1 is GTSNPN and CDR2 is SVGIG (reference sequence). The CDR3 totals 13 residues. The CDR3 coding sequence is TGTGCCTGGAGTGTGGGAGAACTTTATGGCTACACCTTC. It translates to CAWSVGELYGYTF.

The CDR3 DNA follows: TGTGCCTGGGAGACAGGCCTCACCTCTGGGGCCAACGTCCTGACTTTC. This sequence encodes CAWETGLTSGANVLTF. This sequence joins TRBV30 and TRBJ2-6; weak D call: TRBD1 (6 bases). Trimming cost V 5 bases and J 0 bases, with 14 bases left between them. The CDR3 length is 16 residues. Germline CDR1 GTSNPN, CDR2 SVGIG (reference sequence).

The rearrangement links TRBV4-3 to TRBJ1-2; TRBD1 matches at 8 bases. The junction had 14 bases not matched to a gene; V was cut back by 3 bases and J by 8 bases. Germline V gene data show CDR1 as LGHNA and CDR2 as YSLEER. The CDR3 is made up of 16 amino acids. CDR3 sequence (DNA): TGCGCCAGCAGCCAGAATGGACAGGGCAACATTGGGGGCTACACCTTC. Its translation: CASSQNGQGNIGGYTF.

The rearrangement uses TRBV11-2 and TRBJ1-1; D perhaps matches TRBD1 (6 bases). This CDR3 region has 17 residues. CDR1 and CDR2 (germline): SGHAT, FQNNGV. V was trimmed by 3 bases and J by 0 bases, leaving 17 bases between them. Here the CDR3 reads CASSLRDQGRLNTEAFF. CDR3 nucleotides: TGTGCCAGCAGCTTGCGTGACCAGGGGCGATTGAACACTGAAGCTTTCTTT. Full variable domain (remainder filled in from reference TRBV11-2 and TRBJ1-1): EAGVAQSPRYKIIEKRQSVAFWCNPISGHATLYWYQQILGQGPKLLIQFQNNGVVDDSQLPKDRFSAERLKGVDSTLKIQPAKLEDSAVYLCASSLRDQGRLNTEAFFGQGTRLTVV.

The CDR3 coding sequence is TGTGCCAGCAGCGGGGACGACAGGCCCTCCAACTATGGCTACACCTTC. This codes for CASSGDDRPSNYGYTF. The chain uses TRBV5-4 and TRBJ1-2; D possibly corresponds to TRBD1 (6 bases). Trimming removed 4 bases at V and 2 bases at J, with 18 bases between. The CDR3 contains 16 residues. The V gene's germline CDR1 is SGHNT and CDR2 YYREEE (reference sequence).

This sequence joins TRBV28 and TRBJ1-1; D gene uncertain. The germline gives CDR1 MDHEN, CDR2 SYDVKM. The CDR3 runs to 12 residues. V was cut by 1 base and J by 7 bases, with 7 bases left in between. The CDR3 nucleotides read TGTGCCAGCAGTTTATTAAGCTTTGAAGCTTTCTTT. Its translation is CASSLLSFEAFF.

This chain links TRBV15 with TRBJ1-1; perhaps TRBD1 as D (5 bases). Per germline, CDR1 LNHNV and CDR2 YYDKDF (reference sequence). V lost 3 bases and J lost 0, with 8 bases in between. The CDR3 runs 14 residues. CDR3 sequence: CATSRGGMNTEAFF. The CDR3 DNA follows: TGTGCCACCAGCAGGGGGGGTATGAACACTGAAGCTTTCTTT.

The chain couples TRBV5-4 to TRBJ1-1; TRBD1 might be the D (5 bases). The CDR3 contains 13 residues. CDR1 is SGHNT and CDR2 is YYREEE in the germline V gene (reference sequence). V was clipped by 4 bases and J by 6 bases, with 13 bases between them. The CDR3 is CASSGRGESEAFF. The CDR3 DNA follows: TGTGCCAGCAGCGGGCGGGGCGAGTCTGAAGCTTTCTTT.

The rearrangement joins TRBV5-6 to TRBJ1-4, with 9 bases fitting TRBD1. CDR1 and CDR2 (germline): SGHDT, YYEEEE. After removal of 4 bases from V and 8 bases from J, the junction contained 9 bases not matched to a gene. The CDR3 contains 15 residues. The CDR3 sequence is CASSGLGQGVEKLFF. DNA of the CDR3: TGTGCCAGCAGCGGACTGGGACAGGGAGTGGAAAAACTGTTTTTT.

The chain recombines TRBV5-6 with TRBJ2-5; 8 bases line up with TRBD1. The CDR3 runs 14 residues. Trimming took 4 bases from V and 4 from J; bases not matched to a gene: 6. The germline V gene encodes CDR1 SGHDT and CDR2 YYEEEE. The CDR3 is CASSPRTGIETQYF. In DNA form, the CDR3 reads TGTGCCAGCAGCCCACGGACAGGGATAGAGACCCAGTACTTC.

The V call is TRBV6-1, the J call TRBJ1-1; D perhaps matches TRBD1 (5 bases). The germline V gene encodes CDR1 MNHNS and CDR2 SASEGT. This CDR3 spans 13 amino acids. V lost 4 bases and J 1 base, leaving 7 bases between the germline ends. DNA of the CDR3: TGTGCCAGCAGTGTACAGGCGAACACTGAAGCTTTCTTT. It specifies CASSVQANTEAFF.

This chain joins TRBV7-8 and TRBJ1-5; D gene ambiguous. The CDR3 length is 16 residues. In germline, CDR1 is SGHVS, CDR2 FQNEAQ. V was clipped by 1 base and J by 0 bases, with 10 bases between them. The CDR3 DNA reads TGTGCCAGCAGCTTAGGGCGGGCCTATAGCAATCAGCCCCAGCATTTT. Protein product: CASSLGRAYSNQPQHF.

The chain is built from TRBV5-4 and TRBJ2-5, with 12 positions matching TRBD2. The CDR3 loop spans 15 amino acids. CDR1 is SGHNT, CDR2 YYREEE, per germline (reference sequence). Trimming took 4 bases from V and 4 from J; bases not matched to a gene: 5. The CDR3 loop is CASSVLAGGRETQYF. Written as DNA, the CDR3 is TGTGCCAGCAGCGTCCTAGCGGGGGGGCGAGAGACCCAGTACTTC.

The V gene is TRBV14, the J gene TRBJ2-2; 11 bases fit TRBD2. Germline values: CDR1 SGHDN, CDR2 FVKESK. V lost 5 bases to trimming and J lost 4 bases; unmatched junction nucleotides: 9. The CDR3 has 17 residues. CDR3 DNA: TGTGCCAGCAGCGAAACTAGCGGGGGAGTTGGCACCGGGGAGCTGTTTTTT. It is translated as CASSETSGGVGTGELFF.